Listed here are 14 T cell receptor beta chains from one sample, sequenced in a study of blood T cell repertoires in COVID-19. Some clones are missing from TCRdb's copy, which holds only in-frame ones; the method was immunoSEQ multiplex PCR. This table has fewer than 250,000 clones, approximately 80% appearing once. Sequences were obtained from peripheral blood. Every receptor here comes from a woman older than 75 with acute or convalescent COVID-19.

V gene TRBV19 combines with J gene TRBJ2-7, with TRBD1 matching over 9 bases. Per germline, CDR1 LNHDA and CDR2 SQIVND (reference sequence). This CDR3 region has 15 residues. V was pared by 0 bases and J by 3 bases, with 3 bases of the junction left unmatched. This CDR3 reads CASSIEGGQGYEQYF. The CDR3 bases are TGTGCCAGTAGTATAGAGGGGGGACAGGGCTACGAGCAGTACTTC.

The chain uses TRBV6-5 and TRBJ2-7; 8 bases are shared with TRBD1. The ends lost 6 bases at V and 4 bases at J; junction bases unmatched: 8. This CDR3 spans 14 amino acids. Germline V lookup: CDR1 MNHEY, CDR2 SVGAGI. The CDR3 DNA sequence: TGTGCCAGCAGGACAGGGGTCAATCTGTACGAGCAGTACTTC. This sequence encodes CASRTGVNLYEQYF.

As DNA, the CDR3 is TGCAGCGTAGGGACAGGGGGCTACGAGCAGTACTTC. This sequence encodes CSVGTGGYEQYF. The chain recombines TRBV29-1 with TRBJ2-7; 11 bases fit TRBD1. The CDR3 sequence is 12 residues long. Germline V gives CDR1 SQVTM, CDR2 ANQGSEA. V gave up 6 bases and J gave up 3 bases; unmatched junction bases: 1.

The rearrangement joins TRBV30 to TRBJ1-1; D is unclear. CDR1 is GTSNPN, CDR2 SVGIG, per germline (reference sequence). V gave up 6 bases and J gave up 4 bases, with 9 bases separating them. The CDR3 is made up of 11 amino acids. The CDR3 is CACEVSTEAFF. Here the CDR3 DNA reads TGTGCCTGTGAAGTTAGCACTGAAGCTTTCTTT.

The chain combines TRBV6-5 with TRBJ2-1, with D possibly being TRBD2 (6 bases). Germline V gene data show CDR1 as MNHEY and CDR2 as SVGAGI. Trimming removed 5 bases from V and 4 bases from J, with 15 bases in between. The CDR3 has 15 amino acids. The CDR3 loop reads CASSPAGGPYNEQFF. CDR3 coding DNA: TGTGCCAGCAGTCCAGCGGGCGGGCCATACAATGAGCAGTTCTTC.

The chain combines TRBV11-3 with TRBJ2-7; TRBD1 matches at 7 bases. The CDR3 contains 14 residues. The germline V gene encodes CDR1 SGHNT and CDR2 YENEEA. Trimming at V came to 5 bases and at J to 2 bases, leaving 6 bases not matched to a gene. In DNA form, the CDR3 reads TGTGCCAGCAGCAGGGGGCCTGAGGCCTACGAGCAGTACTTC. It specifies CASSRGPEAYEQYF.

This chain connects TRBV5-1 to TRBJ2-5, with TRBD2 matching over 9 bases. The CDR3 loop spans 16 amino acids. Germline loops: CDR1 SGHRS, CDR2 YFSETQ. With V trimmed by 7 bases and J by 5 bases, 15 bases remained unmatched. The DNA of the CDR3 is TGCGCCAGCGCTACCCACTCGGCTAGCGGGAAGGAGACCCAGTACTTC. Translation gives CASATHSASGKETQYF.

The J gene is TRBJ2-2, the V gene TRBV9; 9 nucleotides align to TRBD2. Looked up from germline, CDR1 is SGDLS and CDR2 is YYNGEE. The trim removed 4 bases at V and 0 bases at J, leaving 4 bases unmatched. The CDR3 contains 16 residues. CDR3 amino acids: CASSLIAGANTGELFF. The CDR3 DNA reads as TGTGCCAGCAGCCTCATAGCGGGGGCGAACACCGGGGAGCTGTTTTTT.

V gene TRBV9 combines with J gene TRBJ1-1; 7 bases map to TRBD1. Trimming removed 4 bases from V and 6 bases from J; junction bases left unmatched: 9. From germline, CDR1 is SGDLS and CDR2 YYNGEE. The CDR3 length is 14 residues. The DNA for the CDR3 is TGTGCCAGCAGCCCGACAGGGCCTCTTTCTGAAGCTTTCTTT. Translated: CASSPTGPLSEAFF.

The CDR3 DNA sequence: TGTGCCAGCAGTTTATTCCCTGGGACAGGGAATCAGCCCCAGCATTTT. It translates to CASSLFPGTGNQPQHF. The V gene is TRBV27, the J gene TRBJ1-5, with 9 bases lining up with TRBD1. Germline V lookup: CDR1 MNHEY, CDR2 SMNVEV (reference sequence). The CDR3 sequence is 16 residues long. V lost 1 base, J lost 4 bases, and 5 bases stayed unmatched.

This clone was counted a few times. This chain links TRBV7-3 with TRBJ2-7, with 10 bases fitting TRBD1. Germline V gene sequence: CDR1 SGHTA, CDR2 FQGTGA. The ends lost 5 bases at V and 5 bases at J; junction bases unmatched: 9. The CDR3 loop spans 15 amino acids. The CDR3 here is CASSQEGQGFNEQYF. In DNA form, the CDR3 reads TGTGCCAGCAGCCAAGAGGGACAGGGGTTCAACGAGCAGTACTTC.

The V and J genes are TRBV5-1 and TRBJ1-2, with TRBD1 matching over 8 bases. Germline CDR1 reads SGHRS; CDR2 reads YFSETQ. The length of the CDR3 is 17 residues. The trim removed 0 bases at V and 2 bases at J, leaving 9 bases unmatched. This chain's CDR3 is CASSLGEGQVSNYGYTF. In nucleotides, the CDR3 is TGCGCCAGCAGCTTGGGAGAGGGACAGGTCTCCAACTATGGCTACACCTTC.

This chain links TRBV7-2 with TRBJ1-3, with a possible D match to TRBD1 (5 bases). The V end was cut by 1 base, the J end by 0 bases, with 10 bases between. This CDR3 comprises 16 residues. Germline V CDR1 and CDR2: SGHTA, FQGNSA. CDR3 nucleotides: TGTGCCAGCAGCTTAGATTGGGGCAGCTCTGGAAACACCATATATTTT. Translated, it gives CASSLDWGSSGNTIYF.

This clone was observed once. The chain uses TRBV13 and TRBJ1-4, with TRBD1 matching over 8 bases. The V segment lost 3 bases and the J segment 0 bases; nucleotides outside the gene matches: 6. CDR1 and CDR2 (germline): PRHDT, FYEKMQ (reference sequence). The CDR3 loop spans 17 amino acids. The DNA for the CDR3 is TGTGCCAGCAGCTTTGCTACAGGGGGGGCAACTAATGAAAAACTGTTTTTT. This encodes CASSFATGGATNEKLFF.